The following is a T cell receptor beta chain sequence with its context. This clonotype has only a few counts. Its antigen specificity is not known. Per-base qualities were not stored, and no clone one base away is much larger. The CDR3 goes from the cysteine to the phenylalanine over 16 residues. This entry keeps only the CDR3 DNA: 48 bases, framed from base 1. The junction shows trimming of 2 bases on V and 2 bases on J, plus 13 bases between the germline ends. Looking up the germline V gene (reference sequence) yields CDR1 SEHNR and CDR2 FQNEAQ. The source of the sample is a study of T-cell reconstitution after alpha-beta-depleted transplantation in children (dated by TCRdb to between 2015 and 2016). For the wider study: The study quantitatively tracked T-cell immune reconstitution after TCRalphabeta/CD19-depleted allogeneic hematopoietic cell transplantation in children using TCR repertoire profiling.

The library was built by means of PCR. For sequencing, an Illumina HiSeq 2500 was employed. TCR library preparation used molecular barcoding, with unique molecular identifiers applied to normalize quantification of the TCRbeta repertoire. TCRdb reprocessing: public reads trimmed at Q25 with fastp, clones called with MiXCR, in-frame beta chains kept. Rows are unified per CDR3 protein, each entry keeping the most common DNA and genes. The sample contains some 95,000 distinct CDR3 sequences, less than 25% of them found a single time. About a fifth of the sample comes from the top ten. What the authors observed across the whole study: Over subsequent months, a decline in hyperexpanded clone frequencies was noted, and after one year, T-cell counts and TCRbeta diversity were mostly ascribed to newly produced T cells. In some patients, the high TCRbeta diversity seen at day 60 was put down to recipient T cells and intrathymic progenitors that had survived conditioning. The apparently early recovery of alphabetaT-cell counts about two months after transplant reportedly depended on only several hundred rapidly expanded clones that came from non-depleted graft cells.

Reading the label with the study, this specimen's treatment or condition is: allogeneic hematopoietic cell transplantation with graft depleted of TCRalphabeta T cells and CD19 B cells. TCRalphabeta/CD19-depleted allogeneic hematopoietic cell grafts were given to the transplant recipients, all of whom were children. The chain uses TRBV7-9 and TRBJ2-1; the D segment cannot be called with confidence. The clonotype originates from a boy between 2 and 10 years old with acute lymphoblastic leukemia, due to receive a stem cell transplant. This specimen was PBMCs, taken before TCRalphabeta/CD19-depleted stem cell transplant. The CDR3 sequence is CASSLILASAYNEQFF. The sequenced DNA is TGTGCCAGCAGCTTAATTTTGGCGAGCGCCTACAATGAGCAGTTCTTC.